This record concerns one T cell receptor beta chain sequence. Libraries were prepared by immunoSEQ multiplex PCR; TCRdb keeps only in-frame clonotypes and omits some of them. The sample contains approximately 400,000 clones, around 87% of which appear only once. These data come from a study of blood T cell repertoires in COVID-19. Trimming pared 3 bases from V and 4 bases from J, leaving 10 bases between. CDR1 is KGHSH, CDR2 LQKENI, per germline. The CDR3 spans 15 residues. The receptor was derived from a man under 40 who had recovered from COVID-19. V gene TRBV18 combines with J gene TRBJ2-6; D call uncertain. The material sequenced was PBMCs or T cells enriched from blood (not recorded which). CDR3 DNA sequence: TGTGCCAGCTCACCCAATCCACTGGGGGCCAACGTCCTGACTTTC. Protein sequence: CASSPNPLGANVLTF.